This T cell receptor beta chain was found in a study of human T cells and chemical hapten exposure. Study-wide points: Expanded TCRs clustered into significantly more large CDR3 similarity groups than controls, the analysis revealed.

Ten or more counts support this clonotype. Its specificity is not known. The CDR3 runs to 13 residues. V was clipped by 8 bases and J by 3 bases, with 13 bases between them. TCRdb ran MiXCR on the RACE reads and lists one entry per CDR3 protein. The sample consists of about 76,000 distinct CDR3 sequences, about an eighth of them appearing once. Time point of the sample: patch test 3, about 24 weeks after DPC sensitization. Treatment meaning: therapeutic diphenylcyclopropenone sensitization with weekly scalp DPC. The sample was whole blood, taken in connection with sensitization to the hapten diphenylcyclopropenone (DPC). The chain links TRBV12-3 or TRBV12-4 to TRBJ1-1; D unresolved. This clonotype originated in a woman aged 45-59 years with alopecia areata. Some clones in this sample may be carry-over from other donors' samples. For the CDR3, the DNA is TGTGCCAGCCTCCGAAACGAGGACACTGAAGCTTTCTTT. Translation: CASLRNEDTEAFF.